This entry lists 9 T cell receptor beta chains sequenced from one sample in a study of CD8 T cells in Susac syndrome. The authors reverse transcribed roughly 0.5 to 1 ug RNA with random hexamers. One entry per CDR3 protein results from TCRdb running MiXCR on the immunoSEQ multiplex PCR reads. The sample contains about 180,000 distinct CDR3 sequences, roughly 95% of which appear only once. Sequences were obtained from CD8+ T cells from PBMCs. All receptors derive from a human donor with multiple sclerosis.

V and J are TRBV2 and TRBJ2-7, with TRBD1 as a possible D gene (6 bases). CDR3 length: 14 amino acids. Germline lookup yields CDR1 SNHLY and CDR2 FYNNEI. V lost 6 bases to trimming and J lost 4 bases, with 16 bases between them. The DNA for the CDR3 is TGTGCCAGCAGGTTCGGACAGTCACAATACGAGCAGTACTTC. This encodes CASRFGQSQYEQYF.

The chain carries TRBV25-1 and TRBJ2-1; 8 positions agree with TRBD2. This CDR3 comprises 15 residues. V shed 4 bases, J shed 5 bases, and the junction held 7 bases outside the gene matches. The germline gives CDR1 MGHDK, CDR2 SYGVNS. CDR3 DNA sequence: TGTGCCAGCAGTGGAACTAGCGGTCCGAACAATGAGCAGTTCTTC. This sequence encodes CASSGTSGPNNEQFF.

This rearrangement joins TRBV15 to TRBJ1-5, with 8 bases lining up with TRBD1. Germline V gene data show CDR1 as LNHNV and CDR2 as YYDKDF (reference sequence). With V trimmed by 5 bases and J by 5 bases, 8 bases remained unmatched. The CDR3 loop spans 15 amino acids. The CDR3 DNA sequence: TGTGCCACCAGCTTTGGACAGGGCCGGTATCAGCCCCAGCATTTT. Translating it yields CATSFGQGRYQPQHF.

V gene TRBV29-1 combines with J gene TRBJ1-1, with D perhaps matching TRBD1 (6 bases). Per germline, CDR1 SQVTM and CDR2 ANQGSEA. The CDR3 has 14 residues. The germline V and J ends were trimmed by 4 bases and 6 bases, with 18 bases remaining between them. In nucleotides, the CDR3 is TGCAGCGTTGGCAATCTAGGGGGGTCTGCTGAAGCTTTCTTT. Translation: CSVGNLGGSAEAFF. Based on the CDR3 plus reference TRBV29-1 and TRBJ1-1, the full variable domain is SAVISQKPSRDICQRGTSLTIQCQVDSQVTMMFWYRQQPGQSLTLIATANQGSEATYESGFVIDKFPISRPNLTFSTLTVSNMSPEDSSIYLCSVGNLGGSAEAFFGQGTRLTVV.

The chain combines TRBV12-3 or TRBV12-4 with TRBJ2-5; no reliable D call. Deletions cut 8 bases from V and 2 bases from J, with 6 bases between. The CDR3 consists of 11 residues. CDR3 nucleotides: TGTGCCAGCCAAGGACAAGAGACCCAGTACTTC. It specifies CASQGQETQYF.

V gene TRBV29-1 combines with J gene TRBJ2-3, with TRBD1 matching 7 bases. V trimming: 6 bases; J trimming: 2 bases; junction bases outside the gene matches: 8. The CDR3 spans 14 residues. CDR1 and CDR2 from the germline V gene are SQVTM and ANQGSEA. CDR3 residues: CSVQLGTDTDTQYF. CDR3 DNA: TGCAGCGTGCAACTCGGGACAGACACAGATACGCAGTATTTT.

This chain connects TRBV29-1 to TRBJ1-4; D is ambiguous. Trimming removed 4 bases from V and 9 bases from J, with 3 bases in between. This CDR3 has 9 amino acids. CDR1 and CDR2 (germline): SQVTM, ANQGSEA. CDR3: CSVGQKLFF. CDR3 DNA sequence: TGCAGCGTTGGCCAAAAACTGTTTTTT.

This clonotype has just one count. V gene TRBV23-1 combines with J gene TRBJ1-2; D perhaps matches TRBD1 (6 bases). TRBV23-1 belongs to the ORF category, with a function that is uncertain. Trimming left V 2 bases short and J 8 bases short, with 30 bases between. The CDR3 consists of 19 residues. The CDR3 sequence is CASSQTSSPWGAHILGYTF. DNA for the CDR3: TGCGCCAGCAGTCAAACCTCCTCACCGTGGGGGGCGCATATTCTGGGCTACACCTTC.

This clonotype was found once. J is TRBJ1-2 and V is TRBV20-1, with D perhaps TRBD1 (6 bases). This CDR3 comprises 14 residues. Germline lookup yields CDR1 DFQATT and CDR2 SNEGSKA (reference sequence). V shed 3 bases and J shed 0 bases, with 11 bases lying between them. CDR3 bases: TGCAGTGCTAGGAGACAGGCTGCTAACTATGGCTACACCTTC. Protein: CSARRQAANYGYTF.